This T cell receptor (beta chain) is drawn from a study of CD4 T cells in relation to SARS-CoV-2 and coronaviruses. The germline CDR1 and CDR2 sequences are PRHDT and FYEKMQ (reference sequence). The CDR3 consists of 12 residues. V gave up 2 bases and J gave up 5 bases, with 7 bases separating them. For this clone: Its antigen is not known.

Repertoires were generated with immunoSEQ multiplex PCR, while TCRdb's copy carries only in-frame clones and drops some. The sample contains some 16,000 clones, 70% to 80% of which appear only once. Unexposed donor CD4+ T cells date from 2011-2018, before the COVID-19 pandemic. After around nine days of culture, CD4+ T cells were isolated. The sample taken for sequencing was CD4+ T cells from PBMCs, cultured in vitro. This clonotype was sampled from a human donor in good health. This rearrangement joins TRBV13 to TRBJ2-7; D is uncertain. CDR3 in DNA: TGTGCCAGCAGCTTAATTGGCGACGAGCAGTACTTC. This translates into CASSLIGDEQYF.